These T cell receptor beta chains were read from a single sample in a study of blood T cell repertoires in COVID-19. TCRdb keeps only in-frame clones here, not all; method: immunoSEQ multiplex PCR. The sample gives 300,000 to 400,000 clones, 75% to 90% of which show up once; more than 5% is in the top ten. Material for sequencing was peripheral blood. Receptors were obtained from a woman between 45 and 60 years old with COVID-19, enrolled during active disease. CDR3s include the opening cysteine and the closing phenylalanine or tryptophan. The D gene is left open where the match is weak. Size tells how often a clone was seen (once, few, many) or the class of an expanded clone, and some rows leave it out.

d_gene	v_gene	abundance	j_gene	len	CDR3aa	CDR3nt
-	TRBV5-5	-	TRBJ2-7	13	CASSLRSGYEQYF	TGTGCCAGCAGCTTGCGGTCAGGGTACGAGCAGTACTTC
TRBD1	TRBV4-1	-	TRBJ1-4	15	CASSQRTGLNEKLFF	TGCGCCAGCAGCCAGCGGACAGGGCTAAATGAAAAACTGTTTTTT
TRBD1	TRBV3-1/TRBV3-2	-	TRBJ1-2	15	CASTSTGTGVYGYTF	TGTGCCAGCACCTCAACCGGGACAGGGGTTTATGGCTACACCTTC
-	TRBV14	-	TRBJ1-6	15	CASSLNRYPGSPLHF	TGTGCCAGCAGCCTTAACCGATACCCGGGGTCACCCCTCCACTTT
TRBD2	TRBV7-9	-	TRBJ2-3	16	CASSLGSAGGTDTQYF	TGTGCCAGCAGCTTAGGCAGCGCCGGGGGGACAGATACGCAGTATTTT
TRBD1	TRBV6-5	-	TRBJ2-7	14	CASRLTGATYEQYF	TGTGCCAGCAGATTGACAGGGGCAACCTACGAGCAGTACTTC
TRBD1	TRBV30	-	TRBJ1-2	13	CAWADRVKATYTF	TGTGCCTGGGCGGACAGGGTAAAGGCCACCTACACCTTC
TRBD1	TRBV19	few	TRBJ2-7	14	CASTGQGGSYEQYF	TGTGCCAGTACCGGACAGGGGGGATCCTACGAGCAGTACTTC
TRBD1	TRBV28	-	TRBJ2-6	14	CASRKTGPTNVLTF	TGTGCCAGCAGGAAGACAGGGCCGACCAACGTCCTGACTTTC
-	TRBV5-8	-	TRBJ2-4	14	CASSEDIAKNIQYF	TGTGCCAGCAGCGAAGACATAGCCAAAAACATTCAGTACTTC
-	TRBV19	once	TRBJ2-3	15	CASSTTGASTDTQYF	TGTGCCAGTAGTACGACGGGAGCCAGTACAGATACGCAGTATTTT
TRBD2	TRBV11-3	-	TRBJ2-3	16	CASSPGTSESTDTQYF	TGTGCCAGCAGCCCCGGGACTAGCGAGAGCACAGATACGCAGTATTTT
-	TRBV6-5	-	TRBJ2-2	14	CASSYGGYTGELFF	TGTGCCAGCAGTTACGGAGGTTACACCGGGGAGCTGTTTTTT
-	TRBV15	-	TRBJ1-1	17	CATSPGGGFEWNTEAFF	TGTGCCACCAGCCCCGGGGGAGGGTTTGAGTGGAACACTGAAGCTTTCTTT
-	TRBV7-2	-	TRBJ2-7	14	CASSFTGTLGEQYF	TGTGCCAGCAGCTTTACAGGGACCCTGGGCGAGCAGTACTTC
TRBD1	TRBV18	-	TRBJ1-4	15	CASSQPGTVNEKLFF	TGTGCCAGCTCACAACCCGGGACAGTTAATGAAAAACTGTTTTTT
-	TRBV20-1	-	TRBJ1-1	12	CSASNPGRGAFF	TGCAGTGCTAGTAATCCAGGGCGCGGAGCTTTCTTT
TRBD1	TRBV6-6	few	TRBJ2-7	14	CASSYYPGGYEQYF	TGTGCCAGCAGTTACTATCCAGGGGGCTACGAGCAGTACTTC
TRBD2	TRBV11-3	-	TRBJ2-1	16	CASSLDLAGVIDEQFF	TGTGCCAGCAGCTTAGATCTAGCGGGAGTTATAGATGAGCAGTTCTTC
-	TRBV11-3	-	TRBJ1-2	14	CASSSRHAEHGYTF	TGTGCCAGCAGCTCTCGACACGCTGAACATGGCTACACCTTC
-	TRBV5-5	-	TRBJ1-2	14	CASSSSGDPYGYTF	TGTGCCAGCAGCTCTTCAGGGGACCCCTATGGCTACACCTTC
-	TRBV28	few	TRBJ1-1	14	CASRPYSQGTEAFF	TGTGCCAGCAGACCATATTCGCAGGGCACTGAAGCTTTCTTT
TRBD2	TRBV7-2	-	TRBJ2-1	16	CASSSTLAGGSYEQFF	TGTGCCAGCAGCTCCACTCTAGCGGGAGGGAGCTATGAGCAGTTCTTC
-	TRBV19	few	TRBJ1-4	14	CASSPIRDTEKLFF	TGTGCCAGTAGTCCTATACGGGACACCGAAAAACTGTTTTTT
TRBD1	TRBV3-1/TRBV3-2	few	TRBJ1-2	15	CASSQPPGQGYGYTF	TGTGCCAGCAGCCAGCCCCCGGGACAGGGCTATGGCTACACCTTC
TRBD2	TRBV27	-	TRBJ2-7	17	CASKPGGGRGPGYEQYF	TGTGCCAGCAAACCTGGGGGGGGTCGGGGTCCGGGCTACGAGCAGTACTTC
TRBD1	TRBV19	-	TRBJ1-3	15	CASRQGAVSGNTIYF	TGTGCCAGTCGACAGGGAGCCGTCTCTGGAAACACCATATATTTT
TRBD1	TRBV5-6	-	TRBJ1-1	14	CASSAGQAYEGAFF	TGTGCCAGCAGCGCGGGACAGGCCTATGAGGGAGCTTTCTTT
-	TRBV6-1	-	TRBJ1-3	15	CASSDDRRPGNTIYF	TGTGCCAGCAGTGACGACAGGAGACCTGGAAACACCATATATTTT
-	TRBV1	-	TRBJ1-1	15	CTSSQAGKGMVEAFF	TGCACCAGCAGCCAAGCCGGAAAGGGGATGGTTGAAGCTTTCTTT
TRBD1	TRBV5-1	-	TRBJ1-5	16	CASSLGDRNSNQPQHF	TGCGCCAGCAGCTTGGGGGACAGGAATAGCAATCAGCCCCAGCATTTT
-	TRBV30	-	TRBJ1-2	12	CATGKPNYGYTF	TGTGCCACAGGGAAACCTAACTATGGCTACACCTTC
-	TRBV19	-	TRBJ2-7	13	CASAAGEWNEQYF	TGTGCTTCGGCGGCAGGGGAATGGAACGAGCAGTACTTC
-	TRBV7-2	-	TRBJ1-3	15	CASSQALSSGNTIYF	TGTGCCAGCAGCCAAGCCCTGAGCTCTGGAAACACCATATATTTT
TRBD1	TRBV13	-	TRBJ2-7	15	CASSFRDRGTYEQYF	TGTGCCAGCAGCTTCCGGGACAGGGGGACCTACGAGCAGTACTTC
-	TRBV4-3	-	TRBJ2-7	13	CASSQDLDTEQYF	TGCGCCAGCAGCCAAGATTTAGACACCGAGCAGTACTTC
-	TRBV19	-	TRBJ2-1	15	CASSSGHRVGGEQFF	TGTGCCAGTAGTTCTGGACACAGGGTAGGAGGTGAGCAGTTCTTC
-	TRBV6-6	-	TRBJ1-5	13	CASSYSNDRAQHF	TGTGCCAGCAGTTACTCGAATGACAGAGCCCAGCATTTT
TRBD1	TRBV6-5	-	TRBJ2-7	15	CASRTGTGISYEQYF	TGTGCCAGCCGCACCGGGACAGGGATTTCCTACGAGCAGTACTTC
-	TRBV19	-	TRBJ1-1	13	CASTATKNTEAFF	TGTGCCAGTACCGCAACAAAGAACACTGAAGCTTTCTTT
-	TRBV15	-	TRBJ2-7	16	CATSRDGGILLDEQYF	TGTGCCACCAGCAGAGATGGGGGGATCCTCCTAGACGAGCAGTACTTC
TRBD2	TRBV5-1	once	TRBJ2-1	15	CASSVTGTSYNEQFF	TGCGCCAGCAGCGTAACCGGGACTAGCTACAATGAGCAGTTCTTC
TRBD2	TRBV9	-	TRBJ2-5	16	CASSVVGSGSLETQYF	TGTGCCAGCAGCGTAGTGGGTAGCGGGAGCCTTGAGACCCAGTACTTC
TRBD2	TRBV6-6	-	TRBJ2-1	21	CASSRRFQPGLAASSYNEQFF	TGTGCCAGCAGCCGACGTTTCCAACCGGGACTAGCGGCGAGCTCCTACAATGAGCAGTTCTTC
TRBD1	TRBV7-9	-	TRBJ1-1	15	CASSLGQGAYTEAFF	TGTGCCAGCAGCTTAGGGCAGGGGGCGTACACTGAAGCTTTCTTT
TRBD1	TRBV11-3	-	TRBJ1-2	14	CASSFTGQGRGYTF	TGTGCCAGCAGCTTCACAGGACAGGGACGTGGCTACACCTTC
-	TRBV29-1	-	TRBJ1-4	12	CSVAQGDEKLFF	TGCAGCGTTGCACAGGGAGATGAAAAACTGTTTTTT
-	TRBV21-1	-	TRBJ1-3	17	CASSKQRPGSSGNTIYF	TGTGCCAGCAGCAAACAGCGCCCGGGGAGCTCTGGAAACACCATATATTTT
-	TRBV7-9	-	TRBJ2-1	14	CASSLVGRYNEQFF	TGTGCCAGCAGCTTAGTGGGGCGATACAATGAGCAGTTCTTC
TRBD2	TRBV19	-	TRBJ2-1	18	CASSIYHSGSGSLNEQFF	TGTGCCAGTAGTATTTATCATTCGGGGAGCGGGAGTCTAAATGAGCAGTTCTTC
-	TRBV14	-	TRBJ1-6	14	CASSQDRSGWTLHF	TGTGCCAGCAGCCAAGACAGGTCTGGTTGGACCCTCCACTTT
-	TRBV7-2	once	TRBJ2-3	13	CASSLEEEDTQYF	TGTGCCAGCAGCTTAGAGGAGGAAGATACGCAGTATTTT
TRBD1	TRBV29-1	-	TRBJ1-2	14	CSVGSGTGSLGYTF	TGCAGCGTTGGTTCCGGGACAGGGTCGCTTGGCTACACCTTC
-	TRBV12-5	-	TRBJ2-2	16	CASGLGQSMNTGELFF	TGTGCTAGTGGTTTGGGGCAATCCATGAACACCGGGGAGCTGTTTTTT
TRBD2	TRBV27	-	TRBJ2-7	18	CASSLRALAGERHYEQYF	TGTGCCAGCAGTTTACGGGCTTTAGCGGGAGAGCGCCACTACGAGCAGTACTTC
TRBD1	TRBV5-1	-	TRBJ2-7	14	CASSLGQGRTEQYF	TGCGCCAGCAGCTTGGGACAGGGGCGTACCGAGCAGTACTTC
-	TRBV27	-	TRBJ1-4	15	CASTFGQPTNEKLFF	TGTGCCAGCACTTTCGGACAGCCAACTAATGAAAAACTGTTTTTT
-	TRBV10-3	-	TRBJ1-1	12	CAISEVETEAFF	TGTGCCATCAGTGAAGTAGAGACTGAAGCTTTCTTT
-	TRBV30	-	TRBJ2-1	13	CAWSVAVRNEQFF	TGTGCCTGGAGTGTAGCGGTCCGCAATGAGCAGTTCTTC